This record covers a single T cell receptor (beta chain). The antigen is not known. The authors divided CD4+ cells into CD45RA+ naive and CD45RA-negative memory subsets. This specimen comes from a study of shared clonotypes between healthy human individuals. Background on the study: Plates per donor: three CD4 naive, three CD4 memory, two CD8 naive, one CD8 memory.

The repertoire was sequenced with immunoSEQ multiplex PCR; TCRdb's copy has only in-frame clones and lacks some. The data show roughly 1.5 million clones, around 98% seen once. General observations from the study: Clonotypes that were shared across a few donors made up around 5% of naive CD4 clonotypes.

The CDR3 totals 15 residues. Germline CDR1 and CDR2: SNHLY and FYNNEI. V lost 7 bases, J lost 7 bases, and 12 bases stayed unmatched. The receptor comes from a young man in good health. Sequenced input: naive CD4+ T cells sorted from blood. Subset: CD45RA+ positively selected. The J gene is TRBJ2-7, the V gene TRBV2, with 11 positions matching TRBD2. The CDR3 nucleotides are TGTGCCAGCAAAAGAGAACTAGCGGGAGAGTGGGAGCAGTACTTC. Protein sequence: CASKRELAGEWEQYF.